These 8 T cell receptor beta chains originate from one sample sequenced in a study of cytomegalovirus exposure and HLA in healthy donors. Clones were sequenced by immunoSEQ multiplex PCR, and TCRdb holds only the in-frame ones, with some missing. Altogether fewer than 400,000 clones are present, around 90% being singletons, with the ten largest covering approximately 0.9%. Sequencing was carried out using PBMCs. The receptors come from a man under 40 in good health and CMV-seronegative.

V is TRBV5-6 and J is TRBJ1-2; weak D call: TRBD1 (5 bases). The CDR3 totals 15 residues. The germline V gene has CDR1 SGHDT and CDR2 YYEEEE. V lost 0 bases and J lost 5, with 14 bases in between. CDR3 DNA: TGTGCCAGCAGCTTGGGTCCTGACAGCCTATATGGCTACACCTTC. This encodes CASSLGPDSLYGYTF. The full variable domain, with the rest looked up from reference TRBV5-6 and TRBJ1-2, is DAGVTQSPTHLIKTRGQQVTLRCSPKSGHDTVSWYQQALGQGPQFIFQYYEEEERQRGNFPDRFSGHQFPNYSSELNVNALLLGDSALYLCASSLGPDSLYGYTFGSGTRLTVV.

The chain uses TRBV18 and TRBJ2-1; perhaps TRBD2 as D (6 bases). This CDR3 is built from 16 residues. V was clipped by 0 bases and J by 0 bases, with 9 bases between them. Germline CDR1 KGHSH, CDR2 LQKENI. In nucleotides, the CDR3 is TGTGCCAGCTCACCACCCGGGGGTCTCTCCTACAATGAGCAGTTCTTC. The encoded protein is CASSPPGGLSYNEQFF.

The chain has TRBV2 and TRBJ1-1; D gene ambiguous. The CDR3 totals 14 residues. Trimming stripped 4 bases from V and 0 bases from J, with 9 bases between. Looked up from germline, CDR1 is SNHLY and CDR2 is FYNNEI. As DNA, the CDR3 is TGTGCCAGCAGTGTCGGGGTTATGAACACTGAAGCTTTCTTT. Protein sequence: CASSVGVMNTEAFF.

The rearrangement joins TRBV5-1 to TRBJ1-1; D is uncertain. The germline V gene has CDR1 SGHRS and CDR2 YFSETQ. The V gene lost 0 bases and the J gene lost 0 bases, with 9 bases spanning the gap. This CDR3 comprises 15 residues. The CDR3 is CASSLGAYMNTEAFF. The CDR3 DNA follows: TGCGCCAGCAGCTTGGGGGCATACATGAACACTGAAGCTTTCTTT.

The V and J genes are TRBV29-1 and TRBJ1-1; tentatively, D is TRBD1 (5 bases). Trimming took off 4 bases at V and 4 bases at J, with 10 bases between the two ends. Germline V gives CDR1 SQVTM, CDR2 ANQGSEA. CDR3 length: 12 amino acids. CDR3 sequence (DNA): TGCAGCGTTGCAGGAGGGGTCACTGAAGCTTTCTTT. This encodes CSVAGGVTEAFF. The whole variable domain, filled in from reference TRBV29-1 and TRBJ1-1, reads SAVISQKPSRDICQRGTSLTIQCQVDSQVTMMFWYRQQPGQSLTLIATANQGSEATYESGFVIDKFPISRPNLTFSTLTVSNMSPEDSSIYLCSVAGGVTEAFFGQGTRLTVV.

This chain connects TRBV2 to TRBJ1-2; D not certain. Germline V gene lookup returns CDR1 SNHLY and CDR2 FYNNEI. The CDR3 length is 14 residues. Between the trimmed V and J ends, which lost 6 bases and 4 bases, there was a span of 15 bases. The CDR3 spells CASRTHGVGYGYTF. The CDR3 DNA reads TGTGCCAGCAGGACTCACGGGGTTGGCTATGGCTACACCTTC.

This chain connects TRBV30 to TRBJ1-3, with 7 nucleotides matching TRBD1. The CDR3 sequence is 14 residues long. Germline-derived CDR1 and CDR2 are GTSNPN and SVGIG (reference sequence). After removal of 1 base from V and 0 bases from J, the junction contained 0 bases not matched to a gene. The CDR3 spells CAWSAGGSGNTIYF. The CDR3 region has the DNA TGTGCCTGGAGTGCAGGGGGCTCTGGAAACACCATATATTTT.

A few counts support this clone. This sequence joins TRBV7-9 and TRBJ1-2; 9 nucleotides agree with TRBD1. Trimming at V came to 6 bases and at J to 2 bases, leaving 7 bases not matched to a gene. The CDR3 runs 15 residues. Germline CDR1 SEHNR, CDR2 FQNEAQ (reference sequence). The CDR3 DNA is TGTGCCAGCAGGTTTACAGGGGGCGGGAACTATGGCTACACCTTC. Protein sequence: CASRFTGGGNYGYTF.